This T cell receptor beta chain was recorded in a study of T cell responses to AZD1222 COVID-19 vaccine. Generated by immunoSEQ multiplex PCR, the TCRdb table keeps only in-frame clones and is missing some. The table has about 140,000 clones, roughly 90% seen once. CDR3 size: 15 residues. Trimming cost V 0 bases and J 4 bases, with 12 bases left between them. The V gene's germline CDR1 is LNHDA and CDR2 SQIVND (reference sequence). This rearrangement joins TRBV19 to TRBJ1-2; D gene ambiguous. The sequence derives from an adult in good health. The specimen comprised peripheral blood, sampled on day 0 of AZD1222 vaccination. The DNA of the CDR3 is TGTGCCAGTAGTATAGATCGAGGTCAAGGCTATGGCTACACCTTC. It encodes CASSIDRGQGYGYTF.